This entry lists 28 T cell receptor beta chains sequenced from one sample in a study of Graves' ophthalmopathy and Graves' hyperthyroidism. Amplification of the TCR beta CDR3 regions used RNA transcripts (as template). Following a first-round RT-PCR that used HTBI primers, a second-round multiplex PCR was carried out. MiXCR, applied by TCRdb to the multiplex PCR reads, yields one record per CDR3 protein. The table has about 700,000 distinct CDR3 sequences, roughly 39% seen once; the top ten hold under 3.5%. The sample consisted of peripheral blood. These receptors all come from an adult man with Graves' ophthalmopathy.

This clonotype was seen a single time. The chain is built from TRBV20-1 and TRBJ2-1; maybe TRBD1 (5 bases). Per germline, CDR1 DFQATT and CDR2 SNEGSKA (reference sequence). V dropped 0 bases and J dropped 0 bases, with 15 bases sitting between them. This CDR3 contains 17 residues. For the CDR3, the DNA is TGCAGTGCTAGAGATCCCGGGCAGGGTAGCTCCTACAATGAGCAGTTCTTC. Translation gives CSARDPGQGSSYNEQFF.

The rearrangement links TRBV19 to TRBJ1-5; D perhaps matches TRBD1 (5 bases). Germline CDR1 LNHDA, CDR2 SQIVND (reference sequence). There are 14 residues in the CDR3. Trimming shortened V by 5 bases and J by 1 base, and 9 bases separated the two germline ends. This CDR3 is CASSETVSNQPQHF. In DNA, the CDR3 is TGTGCCAGTAGTGAGACAGTGAGCAATCAGCCCCAGCATTTT.

This clonotype was recorded many times. The chain has TRBV12-3 or TRBV12-4 and TRBJ2-5, with 9 bases fitting TRBD1. The CDR3 is made up of 15 amino acids. Unmatched junction bases numbered 4, after V lost 3 bases and J lost 2 bases. Written as DNA, the CDR3 is TGTGCCAGCAGTTTCGGGGACAGGGATCAAGAGACCCAGTACTTC. Translation: CASSFGDRDQETQYF.

The chain carries TRBV7-9 and TRBJ1-5; 7 bases map to TRBD1. Losses at the gene ends were 4 bases for V and 3 bases for J; bases not matched to a gene: 12. Germline CDR1 SEHNR, CDR2 FQNEAQ (reference sequence). The CDR3 loop spans 17 amino acids. The CDR3, as DNA: TGTGCCAGCAGCTCGAATGGCAGGGGGGGAACCAATCAGCCCCAGCATTTT. Translating gives CASSSNGRGGTNQPQHF.

The rearrangement joins TRBV29-1 to TRBJ1-2, with 9 bases aligning to TRBD1. Germline CDR1 and CDR2: SQVTM and ANQGSEA. This CDR3 spans 13 amino acids. V lost 4 bases to trimming and J lost 5 bases; unmatched junction nucleotides: 5. The CDR3 sequence: CSVGDRASYGYTF. CDR3 DNA: TGCAGCGTTGGGGACAGGGCCTCGTATGGCTACACCTTC.

This clonotype has a count of ten or more. The chain carries TRBV6-5 and TRBJ1-1, with 9 bases that match TRBD1. Germline CDR1 is MNHEY and CDR2 is SVGAGI. This CDR3 is built from 15 residues. J was trimmed by 3 bases and V by 6 bases; bases with no gene match: 8. CDR3 amino acids: CASRAGTGRYTEAFF. The CDR3 DNA reads as TGTGCCAGCAGGGCCGGGACAGGGAGGTACACTGAAGCTTTCTTT.

This clonotype was observed a handful of times. The chain couples TRBV4-3 to TRBJ1-1, with 8 bases identical to TRBD1. J was trimmed by 6 bases and V by 0 bases; bases with no gene match: 21. This CDR3 has 20 residues. Germline CDR1 is LGHNA and CDR2 is YSLEER. CDR3 nucleotide sequence: TGCGCCAGCAGCCAAGAATGGAGCAGGGGGCGGATGGATATTTGGGCTGAAGCTTTCTTT. Its translation is CASSQEWSRGRMDIWAEAFF.

J is TRBJ1-2 and V is TRBV2; 9 positions match TRBD1. J gave up 7 bases and V 8 bases, and 14 bases lay outside the gene matches. The CDR3 runs to 15 residues. Germline-derived CDR1 and CDR2 are SNHLY and FYNNEI. The CDR3 reads CASHGDRDRVGGYTF. In DNA form, the CDR3 reads TGTGCCAGCCACGGGGACCGGGACAGGGTGGGTGGCTACACCTTC.

The chain employs TRBV7-2 and TRBJ2-7; possible D gene TRBD1, 6 bases. The CDR3 is 15 amino acids. Germline loops: CDR1 SGHTA, CDR2 FQGNSA. V lost 2 bases to trimming and J lost 7 bases, with 18 bases between them. The CDR3 DNA reads TGTGCCAGCAGCTTACTGGACAGCTCCTACAATGAGCAGTACTTC. It specifies CASSLLDSSYNEQYF.

This clonotype was detected only a few times. This chain uses TRBV6-6 with TRBJ1-1; D is undetermined. V dropped 0 bases and J dropped 4 bases, with 9 bases sitting between them. This CDR3 is built from 14 residues. Looked up from germline, CDR1 is MNHNY and CDR2 is SVGAGI (reference sequence). CDR3 coding DNA: TGTGCCAGCAGTTACTCCGGCTTGGGCACTGAAGCTTTCTTT. This translates into CASSYSGLGTEAFF.

The rearrangement links TRBV6-5 to TRBJ1-5; D not certain. V gave up 7 bases and J gave up 4 bases, with 8 bases separating them. Germline V gives CDR1 MNHEY, CDR2 SVGAGI. The CDR3 is made up of 12 amino acids. CDR3 in amino acids: CASKDQNQPQHF. The CDR3 DNA reads TGTGCCAGCAAAGACCAAAATCAGCCCCAGCATTTT.

Points on this clonotype: One end of the junction is discordant with germline, which a read error may explain. The chain carries TRBV2 and TRBJ2-6; possibly TRBD1 or TRBD2 for D (5 bases each). Germline-derived CDR1 and CDR2 are SNHLY and FYNNEI. The CDR3 loop spans 19 amino acids. CDR3 DNA sequence: TGTGCCAGTAGCCTCCCGGGTACGGGGCCCAGGGCTGGGGCCAACGTCCTGGCTTTC. Protein product: CASSLPGTGPRAGANVLAF.

This clonotype was counted many times. The chain carries TRBV10-3 and TRBJ2-7; D ambiguous. Trimming left V 10 bases short and J 3 bases short, with 16 bases between. This CDR3 spans 13 amino acids. Per germline, CDR1 ENHRY and CDR2 SYGVKD. In DNA form, the CDR3 reads TGTGCCAGCAGACCTCCCGACGACTACGAGCAGTACTTC. It codes for CASRPPDDYEQYF.

The chain employs TRBV29-1 and TRBJ1-2, with 9 nucleotides matching TRBD1. The CDR3 extends over 13 amino acids. The J segment lost 8 bases and the V segment lost 7 bases, leaving 11 bases of the junction unmatched. The germline V gene has CDR1 SQVTM and CDR2 ANQGSEA. The CDR3 protein is CSGGTGTGTGYTF. Written as DNA, the CDR3 is TGCAGCGGGGGGACAGGGACAGGGACCGGCTACACCTTC.

This clonotype was counted once. V usage is TRBV29-1 and J usage is TRBJ2-5; tentative D call: TRBD2 (6 bases). Germline loops: CDR1 SQVTM, CDR2 ANQGSEA. This CDR3 is 13 amino acids long. Trimming took 4 bases from V and 7 from J, leaving 16 bases between them. The CDR3: CSVAAVGGVTQYF. CDR3 DNA sequence: TGCAGCGTTGCAGCTGTGGGAGGAGTGACCCAGTACTTC.

The chain combines TRBV2 with TRBJ1-6, with D perhaps matching TRBD1 (6 bases). Trimming cost V 6 bases and J 0 bases, with 12 bases left between them. Germline V lookup: CDR1 SNHLY, CDR2 FYNNEI. The CDR3 contains 16 residues. CDR3: CASRIQGRSYNSPLHF. The CDR3 nucleotides are TGTGCCAGCAGGATACAGGGACGCTCCTATAATTCACCCCTCCACTTT.

The CDR3 reads CASVSYEQYF. CDR3 DNA sequence: TGTGCCAGCGTCTCCTACGAGCAGTACTTC. The chain combines TRBV2 with TRBJ2-7; D is uncertain. The CDR3 contains 10 residues. With 8 bases removed from V and 0 bases from J, the gap between germline ends came to 2 bases. The germline CDR1 and CDR2 sequences are SNHLY and FYNNEI.

This clonotype was seen many times. The CDR3 is CASRGRRDQPQHF. The CDR3 nucleotides read TGTGCCAGCAGGGGACGCAGAGATCAGCCCCAGCATTTT. The chain couples TRBV2 to TRBJ1-5; D is possibly TRBD1 (5 bases). This CDR3 contains 13 residues. V lost 6 bases and J lost 5, with 11 bases in between. CDR1 and CDR2 (germline): SNHLY, FYNNEI.

The genes are TRBV29-1 and TRBJ2-7; D is perhaps TRBD1 or TRBD2 (5 bases each). The CDR3 has 12 amino acids. Between the trimmed V and J ends, which lost 8 bases and 2 bases, there was a span of 13 bases. Germline V gene sequence: CDR1 SQVTM, CDR2 ANQGSEA. The CDR3 DNA reads as TGCAGCTTGGGGGACGGGACCTACGAGCAGTACTTC. Its translation is CSLGDGTYEQYF.

The rearrangement links TRBV30 to TRBJ2-5; D is uncertain. Germline values: CDR1 GTSNPN, CDR2 SVGIG (reference sequence). This CDR3 comprises 12 residues. Deletions cut 4 bases from V and 5 bases from J, with 11 bases between. The CDR3 region is CAWKFHAETQYF. CDR3 DNA sequence: TGTGCCTGGAAATTCCATGCGGAGACCCAGTACTTC.

V usage is TRBV7-3 and J usage is TRBJ1-2; D is unclear. The CDR3 totals 13 residues. Trimming took off 4 bases at V and 3 bases at J, with 9 bases between the two ends. Germline-derived CDR1 and CDR2 are SGHTA and FQGTGA. The CDR3 region has the DNA TGTGCCAGCAGCTCGCGGGCAGACTATGGCTACACCTTC. Residues: CASSSRADYGYTF.

This clonotype was recorded once. This may be a read error: a much more frequent sequence differs by one nucleotide. The rearrangement uses TRBV12-3 or TRBV12-4 and TRBJ1-2; D possibly corresponds to TRBD1 (5 bases). The CDR3 consists of 14 residues. Trimming stripped 6 bases from V and 3 bases from J, with 14 bases between. As DNA, the CDR3 is TGTGCCAGCAGGTCCCCCAGGGTTGACTATGGCTACACCTTC. Its protein product is CASRSPRVDYGYTF.

This chain links TRBV25-1 with TRBJ1-2; 7 nucleotides align to TRBD1. Germline lookup yields CDR1 MGHDK and CDR2 SYGVNS. CDR3 length: 15 amino acids. V trimming: 4 bases; J trimming: 0 bases; junction bases outside the gene matches: 5. CDR3 amino acids: CASSGSGTANYGYTF. For the CDR3, the DNA is TGTGCCAGCAGTGGATCAGGGACAGCTAACTATGGCTACACCTTC.

This clonotype appeared many times. The genes are TRBV7-8 and TRBJ1-2, with unresolved D. V was clipped by 6 bases and J by 8 bases, with 19 bases between them. CDR3 length equals 14 residues. CDR1 is SGHVS and CDR2 is FQNEAQ in the germline V gene. This CDR3 reads CASRQKRAAPGYTF. Here the CDR3 DNA reads TGTGCCAGCAGGCAAAAACGGGCAGCCCCCGGCTACACCTTC.

The chain employs TRBV29-1 and TRBJ2-4; D uncertain. The CDR3 sequence is 13 residues long. Germline V lookup: CDR1 SQVTM, CDR2 ANQGSEA. Between the trimmed V and J ends, which lost 6 bases and 0 bases, there was a span of 9 bases. The CDR3 loop is CSVLSLAKNIQYF. The CDR3 nucleotides are TGCAGCGTCCTGTCGCTAGCCAAAAACATTCAGTACTTC.

This clonotype has more than one count but fewer than ten. Possible read error: a much larger clone is one base away. The chain carries TRBV20-1 and TRBJ2-5, with a weak D call TRBD1 (5 bases). The V gene lost 5 bases and the J gene lost 3 bases, with 13 bases spanning the gap. Germline-derived CDR1 and CDR2 are DFQATT and SNEGSKA (reference sequence). The CDR3 spans 13 residues. This CDR3 reads CSAGKGIEETQYF. CDR3 nucleotides: TGCAGTGCTGGAAAGGGGATCGAAGAGACCCAGTACTTC.

The gene calls are TRBV10-3 and TRBJ1-1; D is perhaps TRBD1 (5 bases). The V gene lost 4 bases and the J gene lost 5 bases, with 11 bases spanning the gap. In germline, CDR1 is ENHRY, CDR2 SYGVKD. The CDR3 spans 13 residues. The CDR3 sequence: CAISGGTRTEAFF. The DNA for the CDR3 is TGTGCCATCAGTGGGGGCACTAGGACTGAAGCTTTCTTT.

In its sample, this clonotype was seen many times. The genes are TRBV7-2 and TRBJ2-7; 10 bases line up with TRBD1. Per germline, CDR1 SGHTA and CDR2 FQGNSA. V was clipped by 7 bases and J by 3 bases; unmatched bases: 6. The CDR3 sequence is 14 residues long. The CDR3: CASTWTGGLYEQYF. For the CDR3, the DNA is TGTGCCAGCACCTGGACAGGGGGTCTCTACGAGCAGTACTTC. Filled out from reference TRBV7-2 and TRBJ2-7, the complete variable domain reads GAGVSQSPSNKVTEKGKDVELRCDPISGHTALYWYRQSLGQGLEFLIYFQGNSAPDKSGLPSDRFSAERTGGSVSTLTIQRTQQEDSAVYLCASTWTGGLYEQYFGPGTRLTVT.